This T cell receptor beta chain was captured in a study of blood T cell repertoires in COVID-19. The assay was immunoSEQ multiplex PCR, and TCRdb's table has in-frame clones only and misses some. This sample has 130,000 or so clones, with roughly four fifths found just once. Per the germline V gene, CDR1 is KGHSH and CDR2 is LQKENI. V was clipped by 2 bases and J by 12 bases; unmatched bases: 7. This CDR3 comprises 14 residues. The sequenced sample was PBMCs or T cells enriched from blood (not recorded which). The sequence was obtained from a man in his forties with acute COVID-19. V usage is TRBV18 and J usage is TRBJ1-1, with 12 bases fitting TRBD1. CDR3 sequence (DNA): TGTGCCAGCTCACCAAAGGGGACAGGGGGCGAAACTTTCTTT. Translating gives CASSPKGTGGETFF.